Following are 12 T cell receptor beta chains from one sample sequenced in a study of human T cells and chemical hapten exposure. The time point was: patch test 3, about 24 weeks after DPC sensitization. Treatment given: therapeutic diphenylcyclopropenone sensitization with weekly scalp DPC. One entry per CDR3 protein results from TCRdb running MiXCR on the RACE reads. The sample lists approximately 110,000 distinct CDR3 sequences, less than 40% seen once, with approximately 3% in the top ten. The starting material was whole blood, obtained in connection with sensitization to the hapten diphenylcyclopropenone (DPC). These TCRs come from a man aged 40-55 years with alopecia areata. Some clones in this sample may be carry-over from other donors' samples.

This clonotype was counted ten times or more. V is TRBV6-1 and J is TRBJ2-7; TRBD2 matches 9 bases. This CDR3 is 13 amino acids long. J lost 4 bases, V lost 8 bases, and 6 bases had no gene match. Per the germline V gene, CDR1 is MNHNS and CDR2 is SASEGT. The CDR3 is CASASGILYEQYV. CDR3 in DNA: TGTGCCAGCGCTAGCGGGATATTATACGAGCAGTACGTC.

The V and J genes are TRBV12-3 or TRBV12-4 and TRBJ2-3; 9 nucleotides match TRBD2. Germline trimming cut 6 bases from V and 0 bases from J; bases unmatched to any gene: 13. CDR3 length equals 18 residues. This CDR3 is CASRREGAGGVSTDTQYF. DNA of the CDR3: TGTGCCAGCAGGAGAGAGGGGGCGGGAGGGGTCAGCACAGATACGCAGTATTTT.

The gene calls are TRBV2 and TRBJ2-5; D gene unclear. V lost 3 bases and J lost 3, with 11 bases in between. Germline V gene data show CDR1 as SNHLY and CDR2 as FYNNEI. The CDR3 contains 14 residues. The CDR3 protein is CASSETGRKETQYF. The DNA of the CDR3 is TGTGCCAGCAGTGAGACTGGGCGGAAAGAGACCCAGTACTTC.

V and J are TRBV7-3 and TRBJ2-1, with 7 bases fitting TRBD2. The CDR3 runs to 16 residues. Trimming cost V 1 base and J 5 bases; bases outside gene matches: 8. Germline lookup yields CDR1 SGHTA and CDR2 FQGTGA. CDR3 residues: CASSLMAASGNNEQFF. CDR3 bases: TGTGCCAGCAGCTTAATGGCAGCTAGCGGTAACAATGAGCAGTTCTTC.

The chain links TRBV21-1 to TRBJ2-7. TRBV21-1 is listed as a pseudogene. The CDR3 runs 13 residues. The CDR3 reads CASMDGDSYEQYF. CDR3 sequence (DNA): TGTGCCAGCATGGACGGTGACTCCTACGAGCAGTACTTC.

This chain joins TRBV25-1 and TRBJ2-1; 10 bases align to TRBD2. Per germline, CDR1 MGHDK and CDR2 SYGVNS. The CDR3 loop spans 16 amino acids. The V segment lost 4 bases and the J segment 7 bases; nucleotides outside the gene matches: 10. The CDR3 region has the DNA TGTGCCAGCAGTGCCCTGGAGCGGGAGGGCCTGAATGAGCAGTTCTTC. It encodes CASSALEREGLNEQFF.

The chain couples TRBV30 to TRBJ2-1, with 7 bases identical to TRBD2. Germline V gene lookup returns CDR1 GTSNPN and CDR2 SVGIG (reference sequence). This CDR3 is 18 amino acids long. The J segment lost 0 bases and the V segment lost 1 base, leaving 12 bases of the junction unmatched. The CDR3 sequence is CAWSAGGSGYSSYNEQFF. The CDR3 DNA reads as TGTGCCTGGAGTGCGGGGGGTAGCGGGTATAGCTCCTACAATGAGCAGTTCTTC.

The V call is TRBV7-2, the J call TRBJ1-6; D uncertain. CDR1 SGHTA and CDR2 FQGNSA come from the germline V gene. V was clipped by 1 base and J by 8 bases, with 6 bases between them. CDR3 size: 13 residues. Written as DNA, the CDR3 is TGTGCCAGCAGCTTAGGGGCTGATTCACCCCTCCACTTT. Protein sequence: CASSLGADSPLHF.

This clonotype was counted between two and nine times. The chain joins TRBV27 to TRBJ2-7; 8 positions match TRBD1. Germline V gives CDR1 MNHEY, CDR2 SMNVEV (reference sequence). V lost 0 bases and J lost 1; bases outside the gene matches: 8. The CDR3 is made up of 17 amino acids. The CDR3 sequence: CASSLSNDRGYSYEQYF. The CDR3, as DNA: TGTGCCAGCAGTTTATCCAACGACAGGGGATATTCCTACGAGCAGTACTTC.

This clonotype was detected once. V gene TRBV12-3 or TRBV12-4 combines with J gene TRBJ2-2; D not certain. Trimming left V 2 bases short and J 7 bases short, with 14 bases between. The CDR3 loop spans 15 amino acids. CDR3 residues: CASSLRPGQVGELFF. CDR3 coding DNA: TGTGCCAGCAGTTTAAGGCCGGGTCAGGTCGGGGAGCTGTTTTTT.

The chain combines TRBV29-1 with TRBJ2-2; 8 bases align to TRBD2. The CDR3 loop spans 12 amino acids. The germline V gene encodes CDR1 SQVTM and CDR2 ANQGSEA. V was clipped by 8 bases and J by 4 bases; unmatched bases: 3. DNA for the CDR3: TGCAGCTCGGGAGGGCTCACCGGGGAGCTGTTTTTT. It specifies CSSGGLTGELFF.

This clonotype has a handful of counts. The chain carries TRBV29-1 and TRBJ2-7, with TRBD1 matching 9 bases. The CDR3 is made up of 16 amino acids. J lost 0 bases, V lost 4 bases, and 10 bases had no gene match. Germline V gives CDR1 SQVTM, CDR2 ANQGSEA. CDR3 sequence reads: CSVADHRDRVSYEQYV. The CDR3 region has the DNA TGCAGCGTTGCCGATCACCGGGACAGGGTCTCCTACGAGCAGTACGTC.